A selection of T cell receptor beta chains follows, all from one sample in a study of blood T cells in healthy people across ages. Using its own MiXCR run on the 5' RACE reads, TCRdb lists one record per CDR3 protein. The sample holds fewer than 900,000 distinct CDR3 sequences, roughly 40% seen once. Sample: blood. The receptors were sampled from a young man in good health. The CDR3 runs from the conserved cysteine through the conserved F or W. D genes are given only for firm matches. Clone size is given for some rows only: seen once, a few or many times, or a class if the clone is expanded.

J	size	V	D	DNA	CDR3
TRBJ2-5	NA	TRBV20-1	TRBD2	TGCAGTGCTAGGGGTAGCGGGGGGGGCAGTTTGGATGAGCAGTACTTC	CSARGSGGGSLDEQYF
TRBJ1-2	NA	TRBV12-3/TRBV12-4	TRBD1	TGTGCCAGCAGGCGGACAGGGGGGTACTATGGCCTCACCTTC	CASRRTGGYYGLTF
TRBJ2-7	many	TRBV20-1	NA	TGCAGTGCTGGCTTTCCAGGTCGTGATCCCGAGCAGTACTTC	CSAGFPGRDPEQYF
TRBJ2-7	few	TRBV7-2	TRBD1	TGTGCCAGCAGCGCACAGACAGGGATTAAGGCCTACGAGCAGTACTTC	CASSAQTGIKAYEQYF
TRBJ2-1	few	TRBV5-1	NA	TGCGCCAGCAGCTTGGCCCTAAGAGCATCGGGACAAGACAATGAGCAGTTCTTC	CASSLALRASGQDNEQFF
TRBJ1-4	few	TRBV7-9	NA	TGTGCCAGCGGCGGAGGGAATGAAAAACTGTTTTTT	CASGGGNEKLFF
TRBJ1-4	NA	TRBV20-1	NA	TGCAGTCCCCAGACCGGTGAAAAACTGTTTTTT	CSPQTGEKLFF
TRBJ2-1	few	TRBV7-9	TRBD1	TGTGCCAGCACCGTGACAGGGGTCGAGCAGTTCTTC	CASTVTGVEQFF
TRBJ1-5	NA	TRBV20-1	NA	TGCAGTGCTAGTTATTATCGGGGGCTTGACAATCAGCCCCAGCATTTT	CSASYYRGLDNQPQHF
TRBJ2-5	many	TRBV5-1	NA	TGTGCCAGCAGTCGCGGGACCCTGCAAGAGACCCAGTACTTC	CASSRGTLQETQYF
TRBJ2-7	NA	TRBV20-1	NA	TGCAGTGCTAAGAGGGATAACGAGCAGTACTTC	CSAKRDNEQYF
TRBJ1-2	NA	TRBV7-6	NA	TGTGCCAGCAGCTTATCGGACAGCCTCTATGGCTACACCTTC	CASSLSDSLYGYTF
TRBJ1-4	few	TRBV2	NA	TGTGCCAGCAGTGAAGCTGGGAGACTCGGGAATGAAAAACTGTTTTTT	CASSEAGRLGNEKLFF
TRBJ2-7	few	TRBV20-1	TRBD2	TGCAGTGCCCACCCCTCGGCCGCTCTAGCGGCCAACCCAAACAATGAGCAGTACTTC	CSAHPSAALAANPNNEQYF
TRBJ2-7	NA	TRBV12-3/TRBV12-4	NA	TGTGCCAGCAGTTTAGTTAGCGGAGCCTACAATGAGCAGTACTTC	CASSLVSGAYNEQYF
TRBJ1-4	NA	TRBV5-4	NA	TGTGCCAGCAGCTTGCTTGAGGCCGATAATGAAAAACTGTTTTTT	CASSLLEADNEKLFF